The rows below give T cell receptor beta chains drawn from one sample of a study of blood T cell repertoires in COVID-19. Measured with immunoSEQ multiplex PCR; TCRdb has only the in-frame clones, and not every one. Found here are approximately 230,000 clones, about nine tenths of them singletons; the top ten hold just under 6.5%. The specimen was PBMCs or T cells enriched from blood (not recorded which). Every receptor here comes from a woman between 25 and 40 years old with acute COVID-19. Each CDR3 is given with its conserved first and last residue. A D gene is named only where the DNA matches it firmly. Clone size is given for some rows only: seen once, a few or many times, or a class if the clone is expanded.

V gene	D gene	clone size	J gene	CDR3 length	CDR3 protein	CDR3 DNA
TRBV30	TRBD1	.	TRBJ2-7	14	CAWSVRQGSYEQYF	TGTGCCTGGAGTGTACGACAGGGGTCCTACGAGCAGTACTTC
TRBV7-3	.	.	TRBJ2-1	14	CASSSETIANEQFF	TGTGCCAGCAGCTCCGAAACTATAGCAAATGAGCAGTTCTTC
TRBV19	.	.	TRBJ2-3	17	CASSHSGLRRATDTQYF	TGTGCCAGTAGCCACTCGGGTTTGAGGAGGGCCACAGATACGCAGTATTTT
TRBV6-5	.	.	TRBJ1-6	15	CASRDSLLYNSPLHF	TGTGCCAGCAGGGACAGTTTACTTTATAATTCACCCCTCCACTTT
TRBV11-2	.	.	TRBJ2-1	12	CASSPQMNEQFF	TGTGCCAGCAGCCCCCAGATGAATGAGCAGTTCTTC
TRBV6-2/TRBV6-3	TRBD1	once	TRBJ1-5	19	CASSYPSGQGAIGNQPQHF	TGTGCCAGCAGTTATCCAAGCGGACAGGGGGCTATCGGCAATCAGCCCCAGCATTTT
TRBV10-2	TRBD1	.	TRBJ1-6	17	CASSESERGRYNSPLHF	TGCGCCAGCAGTGAGTCGGAGAGGGGGCGTTATAATTCACCCCTCCACTTT
TRBV12-3/TRBV12-4	.	.	TRBJ1-5	13	CASSLDRVQPQHF	TGTGCCAGCAGTTTAGACAGGGTTCAGCCCCAGCATTTT
TRBV7-9	TRBD2	.	TRBJ2-7	17	CASSLGLAGGYSYEQYF	TGTGCCAGCAGCCTCGGACTAGCGGGAGGGTACTCCTACGAGCAGTACTTC
TRBV6-5	.	.	TRBJ2-7	10	CKTGNYEQYF	TGTAAAACAGGAAACTACGAGCAGTACTTC
TRBV7-9	.	once	TRBJ2-1	15	CASSFPLYSYNEQFF	TGTGCCAGCAGCTTCCCACTATACTCCTACAATGAGCAGTTCTTC
TRBV10-3	.	.	TRBJ1-6	14	CAISVDSEGSPLHF	TGTGCCATCAGTGTTGACAGTGAAGGTTCACCCCTCCACTTT
TRBV1	.	.	TRBJ2-7	15	CTSSQVSGGFYEQYF	TGCACCAGCAGCCAAGTCAGCGGGGGATTTTACGAGCAGTACTTC
TRBV28	.	once	TRBJ2-7	11	CASRGTNEQYF	TGTGCCAGCAGGGGGACAAACGAGCAGTACTTC
TRBV18	.	.	TRBJ1-5	15	CASSPLSDYNQPQHF	TGTGCCAGCTCACCCCTAAGCGATTACAATCAGCCCCAGCATTTT
TRBV5-5	TRBD2	.	TRBJ2-6	17	CASSPTSGSSGANVLTF	TGTGCCAGCAGCCCCACTAGCGGGAGCTCTGGGGCCAACGTCCTGACTTTC
TRBV23-1	.	.	TRBJ2-2	16	CASSQSVRGIVGELFF	TGCGCCAGCAGTCAATCAGTCCGCGGGATTGTCGGGGAGCTGTTTTTT
TRBV28	TRBD1	.	TRBJ1-1	17	CASKWSYRGGVNTEAFF	TGTGCCAGCAAGTGGTCCTACAGGGGGGGGGTGAACACTGAAGCTTTCTTT
TRBV7-3	TRBD1	.	TRBJ1-1	14	CASSLQGEYTEAFF	TGTGCCAGCAGCCTCCAGGGGGAGTACACTGAAGCTTTCTTT
TRBV10-1	.	.	TRBJ1-1	14	CASSEFRGGTEAFF	TGCGCCAGCAGTGAGTTTAGGGGAGGGACTGAAGCTTTCTTT
TRBV10-3	TRBD1	once	TRBJ1-1	14	CAIRAGQMNTEAFF	TGTGCCATCAGGGCGGGACAGATGAACACTGAAGCTTTCTTT
TRBV19	TRBD1	.	TRBJ2-1	14	CASSIEGGFNEQFF	TGTGCCAGTAGTATTGAAGGGGGCTTCAATGAGCAGTTCTTC
TRBV5-4	TRBD2	.	TRBJ2-1	15	CASSALAGGPGEQFF	TGTGCCAGCAGCGCGCTAGCGGGGGGGCCGGGTGAGCAGTTCTTC
TRBV29-1	TRBD1	.	TRBJ1-4	15	CSVAPGQGEDEKLFF	TGCAGCGTCGCACCGGGACAGGGCGAGGATGAAAAACTGTTTTTT
TRBV2	TRBD1	once	TRBJ2-2	14	CASRGQLNTGELFF	TGTGCCAGCAGGGGACAGCTGAACACCGGGGAGCTGTTTTTT
TRBV19	.	.	TRBJ2-7	11	CASSYLSEQYF	TGTGCCAGTAGTTATCTCAGCGAGCAGTACTTC
TRBV9	TRBD2	.	TRBJ2-3	16	CASSLVLAGGTDTQYF	TGTGCCAGCAGCCTTGTACTAGCGGGAGGGACAGATACGCAGTATTTT
TRBV6-6	TRBD1	once	TRBJ2-4	14	CASSGGQAGNIQYF	TGTGCCAGCAGTGGGGGACAGGCGGGAAACATTCAGTACTTC
TRBV5-6	.	.	TRBJ1-3	15	CASSSGTRSGNTIYF	TGTGCCAGCAGTTCCGGGACACGCTCTGGAAACACCATATATTTT
TRBV19	TRBD1	.	TRBJ1-1	16	CASSIKVVQGAAEAFF	TGTGCCAGTAGCATCAAAGTAGTACAGGGGGCCGCTGAAGCTTTCTTT
TRBV6-6	TRBD2	.	TRBJ2-1	17	CASSPWTSGRGINEQFF	TGTGCCAGCAGTCCATGGACTAGCGGGAGGGGGATCAATGAGCAGTTCTTC
TRBV5-1	.	.	TRBJ2-3	15	CASSLGQGHTDTQYF	TGCGCCAGCAGCTTGGGGCAGGGCCACACAGATACGCAGTATTTT
TRBV3-1/TRBV3-2	TRBD1	few	TRBJ2-7	14	CASKGGQGSGEQYF	TGTGCCAGCAAGGGGGGACAGGGCAGCGGCGAGCAGTACTTC
TRBV18	TRBD1	.	TRBJ1-6	16	CASSPYDRGNNSPLHF	TGTGCCAGCTCACCATACGACAGGGGTAATAATTCACCCCTCCACTTT
TRBV7-2	TRBD1	.	TRBJ2-1	14	CASSPGTARIEQFF	TGTGCCAGCAGCCCGGGGACAGCCCGAATTGAGCAGTTCTTC
TRBV10-3	.	.	TRBJ1-2	16	CAISEPPREATYGYTF	TGTGCCATCAGTGAGCCCCCTAGGGAGGCAACCTATGGCTACACCTTC
TRBV7-6	.	.	TRBJ2-1	16	CASSPRQAALYNEQFF	TGTGCCAGCAGCCCGAGACAGGCGGCTTTGTACAATGAGCAGTTCTTC
TRBV30	.	.	TRBJ1-2	12	CAWSPGLLFYTF	TGTGCCTGGAGCCCAGGACTTTTGTTCTACACCTTC
TRBV28	TRBD1	.	TRBJ1-1	15	CASSSPQGGNTEAFF	TGTGCCAGCAGTTCCCCCCAGGGGGGGAACACTGAAGCTTTCTTT
TRBV28	.	few	TRBJ2-7	13	CASSFGREYEQYF	TGTGCCAGCAGTTTCGGGAGAGAGTACGAGCAGTACTTC
TRBV19	TRBD1	.	TRBJ2-3	15	CASTGTGQGAGTQYF	TGTGCCAGTACCGGAACCGGTCAGGGGGCCGGTACGCAGTATTTT
TRBV5-1	.	.	TRBJ1-2	16	CASSLTGTRREYGYTF	TGCGCCAGCAGCTTGACTGGGACACGGAGAGAATATGGCTACACCTTC
TRBV5-1	TRBD1	.	TRBJ1-1	18	CASSSVTRQGAKWTEAFF	TGCGCCAGCAGCTCCGTCACAAGACAGGGGGCGAAGTGGACTGAAGCTTTCTTT
TRBV11-2	.	once	TRBJ1-1	14	CASSLNLGDTEAFF	TGTGCCAGCAGCTTAAATCTCGGGGACACTGAAGCTTTCTTT
TRBV4-2	.	.	TRBJ1-1	15	CASSQGVGGTTEAFF	TGTGCCAGCAGCCAGGGTGTTGGGGGCACCACTGAAGCTTTCTTT
TRBV7-2	.	.	TRBJ2-7	14	CASSLTSGRYEQYF	TGTGCCAGCAGCTTAACCAGCGGACGCTACGAGCAGTACTTC
TRBV13	TRBD1	.	TRBJ2-1	16	CASSLGLRGSYNEQFF	TGTGCCAGCAGCTTAGGCCTCAGGGGGTCCTACAATGAGCAGTTCTTC
TRBV7-2	.	.	TRBJ2-2	14	CASSLSGFTGELFF	TGTGCCAGCAGCTTAAGCGGCTTCACCGGGGAGCTGTTTTTT
TRBV30	.	.	TRBJ2-1	13	CAWSVAVYNEQFF	TGTGCCTGGAGTGTGGCCGTCTACAATGAGCAGTTCTTC
TRBV2	TRBD1	once	TRBJ2-7	16	CASSARGTGAPYEQYF	TGTGCCAGCAGTGCTAGGGGAACAGGGGCCCCCTACGAGCAGTACTTC
TRBV2	TRBD2	.	TRBJ2-5	15	CASRMTSGGQETQYF	TGTGCCAGCAGGATGACTAGCGGGGGCCAAGAGACCCAGTACTTC
TRBV6-5	TRBD1	few	TRBJ2-7	14	CASSSAGGSYEQYF	TGTGCCAGCAGTTCCGCAGGGGGCTCCTACGAGCAGTACTTC
TRBV7-3	TRBD2	.	TRBJ2-1	16	CASSLMGGGSYNEQFF	TGTGCCAGCAGCTTAATGGGCGGGGGCTCCTACAATGAGCAGTTCTTC
TRBV6-5	TRBD1	once	TRBJ1-3	15	CASSDRGDSGNTIYF	TGTGCCAGCAGCGACAGGGGGGATTCTGGAAACACCATATATTTT
TRBV14	.	.	TRBJ1-4	16	CASSQVAAGPNEKLFF	TGTGCCAGCAGCCAAGTGGCCGCAGGGCCTAATGAAAAACTGTTTTTT
TRBV6-5	.	.	TRBJ1-4	13	CASSSDRNQKLFF	TGTGCCAGCAGTTCTGACAGAAATCAAAAACTGTTTTTT
TRBV7-6	TRBD1	once	TRBJ1-1	15	CASSLGQGAVTEAFF	TGTGCCAGCAGCTTGGGACAGGGGGCTGTAACTGAAGCTTTCTTT
TRBV2	TRBD1	.	TRBJ1-3	14	CASRQGQSGNTIYF	TGTGCCAGCAGACAGGGGCAGTCTGGAAACACCATATATTTT
TRBV6-5	.	.	TRBJ1-2	13	CASSLGAFDGYTF	TGTGCCAGCAGTCTAGGGGCATTCGATGGCTACACCTTC